This is a list of T cell receptor beta chains from one sample in a study of T cell responses to AZD1222 COVID-19 vaccine. Repertoires were generated with immunoSEQ multiplex PCR, while TCRdb's copy carries only in-frame clones and drops some. The sample lists about 120,000 clones, about 90% occurring once. The specimen comprised peripheral blood, sampled on day 0 of AZD1222 vaccination. The receptors were gathered from an adult in good health. CDR3s include the opening cysteine and the closing phenylalanine or tryptophan. Each record gives: D gene, clone size, J gene, V gene, CDR3 DNA, CDR3 protein. A D gene is named only where the DNA matches it firmly. The size of a clone is reported for some rows only, either as once, few or many, or as a class for expanded clones.

D: TRBD1; size: NA; J: TRBJ1-5; V: TRBV30; DNA: TGTGCCTGGGACAGGGACGGCAATCAGCCCCAGCATTTT; CDR3: CAWDRDGNQPQHF
D: NA; size: NA; J: TRBJ1-5; V: TRBV19; DNA: TGTGCCAGTAGTATAGCGGCCGTCCTCAATCAGCCCCAGCATTTT; CDR3: CASSIAAVLNQPQHF
D: NA; size: few; J: TRBJ2-6; V: TRBV19; DNA: TGTGCCAGTCACCTATGGGAGACAGGCAAAGTCTCTGGGGCCAACGTCCTGACTTTC; CDR3: CASHLWETGKVSGANVLTF
D: TRBD2; size: NA; J: TRBJ2-3; V: TRBV28; DNA: TGTGCCAGCAGTACCTTTTCAGCGGGAGGGGGAACAGATACGCAGTATTTT; CDR3: CASSTFSAGGGTDTQYF
D: NA; size: NA; J: TRBJ2-5; V: TRBV27; DNA: TGTGCCAGCAAGGTTATCGGACAGCAAGAGACCCAGTACTTC; CDR3: CASKVIGQQETQYF
D: TRBD1; size: once; J: TRBJ2-1; V: TRBV7-2; DNA: TGTGCCAGCAGCATGACAGGGGGCCCTGGCTCCTACAATGAGCAGTTCTTC; CDR3: CASSMTGGPGSYNEQFF
D: NA; size: NA; J: TRBJ2-1; V: TRBV9; DNA: TGTGCCAGCAGCGTACAACTTCGGGGGAATGGCGATGAGCAGTTCTTC; CDR3: CASSVQLRGNGDEQFF
D: NA; size: NA; J: TRBJ1-1; V: TRBV5-1; DNA: TGCGCCAGCAGCGAACAGGGAGGGAACACTGAAGCTTTCTTT; CDR3: CASSEQGGNTEAFF
D: NA; size: NA; J: TRBJ2-2; V: TRBV28; DNA: TGTGCCAGCAGAAGTAGACCGTGGGTGAACACCGGGGAGCTGTTTTTT; CDR3: CASRSRPWVNTGELFF
D: NA; size: NA; J: TRBJ1-5; V: TRBV7-8; DNA: TGTGCCAGCAGCTCCAGACTATCGAGGGGCAATCAGCCCCAGCATTTT; CDR3: CASSSRLSRGNQPQHF
D: NA; size: NA; J: TRBJ2-3; V: TRBV30; DNA: TGTGCCTTCCAAGGGGCGGCCACAGTAGATACGCAGTATTTT; CDR3: CAFQGAATVDTQYF
D: TRBD2; size: NA; J: TRBJ2-3; V: TRBV11-2; DNA: TGTGCCAGCAGCCTCCGAAGGACTAGCAACACAGATACGCAGTATTTT; CDR3: CASSLRRTSNTDTQYF
D: TRBD1; size: once; J: TRBJ2-4; V: TRBV28; DNA: TGTGCCAGCAGTTTGGATCTAGGGGGCGTAACTCAGTACTTC; CDR3: CASSLDLGGVTQYF
D: NA; size: NA; J: TRBJ2-1; V: TRBV7-2; DNA: TGTGCCAGCAGCTTCGTCGGAGGCCACAATGAGCAGTTCTTC; CDR3: CASSFVGGHNEQFF
D: NA; size: NA; J: TRBJ1-1; V: TRBV19; DNA: TGTGCCAGTAGTAGGGAAAACACTGAAGCTTTCTTT; CDR3: CASSRENTEAFF
D: NA; size: NA; J: TRBJ1-2; V: TRBV6-5; DNA: TGTGCCAGCAGGGATACATGGGACACTCCCTATGGCTACACCTTC; CDR3: CASRDTWDTPYGYTF